These 11 T cell receptor beta chains were all obtained from the same sample, sequenced in a study of breast tumors, draining lymph nodes, adjacent tissues. Via MiXCR, TCRdb re-called the multiplex PCR reads, giving one row per CDR3 protein. Among about 140,000 distinct CDR3 sequences listed, more than 20% were seen once. The lymph nodes were axillary draining lymph nodes from breast cancer patients. Sequences were obtained from axillary lymph node tissue. Receptors were obtained from a female donor with breast cancer. Some clones in this sample may be carry-over from other donors' samples.

On this clonotype: This clone may be a read error of a much larger clone one base away. This rearrangement joins TRBV11-2 to TRBJ2-7, with D maybe TRBD2 (5 bases). CDR3 length: 15 residues. Trimming took off 1 base at V and 0 bases at J, with 10 bases between the two ends. Germline CDR1 SGHAT, CDR2 FQNNGV. The CDR3: CASSLGRPPSYEQYF. The CDR3 DNA is TGTGCCAGCAGCTTAGGGAGGCCGCCCTCCTACGAGCAGTACTTC. Full variable domain (missing parts from reference TRBV11-2 and TRBJ2-7): EAGVAQSPRYKIIEKRQSVAFWCNPISGHATLYWYQQILGQGPKLLIQFQNNGVVDDSQLPKDRFSAERLKGVDSTLKIQPAKLEDSAVYLCASSLGRPPSYEQYFGPGTRLTVT.

This clonotype appeared a few times. The rearrangement uses TRBV5-4 and TRBJ1-2, with D unclear. CDR1 and CDR2 from the germline V gene are SGHNT and YYREEE (reference sequence). There are 15 residues in the CDR3. V lost 4 bases and J 0 bases, leaving 13 bases between the germline ends. CDR3 in amino acids: CASSTEAGANYGYTF. The CDR3 DNA reads TGTGCCAGCAGCACAGAGGCGGGTGCTAACTATGGCTACACCTTC.

Many counts were recorded for this clonotype. This chain uses TRBV20-1 with TRBJ2-1; 7 bases map to TRBD2. The CDR3 runs 15 residues. Per the germline V gene, CDR1 is DFQATT and CDR2 is SNEGSKA (reference sequence). V was pared by 1 base and J by 5 bases, with 8 bases of the junction left unmatched. In DNA form, the CDR3 reads TGCAGTGCTAGAGTGGGACTATCTTATGACAATGAGCAGTTCTTC. Translating gives CSARVGLSYDNEQFF.

This clonotype was counted at least ten times. This sequence joins TRBV20-1 and TRBJ2-7; 7 bases are shared with TRBD1. The CDR3 consists of 13 residues. Germline-derived CDR1 and CDR2 are DFQATT and SNEGSKA (reference sequence). Trimming cost V 4 bases and J 2 bases; bases outside gene matches: 5. CDR3 region: CSATRDSTYEQYF. The CDR3 DNA reads TGCAGTGCTACACGGGACAGTACCTACGAGCAGTACTTC.

This clonotype has at least ten counts. The V and J genes are TRBV6-4 and TRBJ2-1, with 11 bases matching TRBD2. From germline, CDR1 is MRHNA and CDR2 SNTAGT. J was trimmed by 3 bases and V by 3 bases; bases with no gene match: 4. The CDR3 is made up of 16 amino acids. The CDR3 reads CASSETGTSGYNEQFF. For the CDR3, the DNA is TGTGCCAGCAGTGAGACCGGGACTAGCGGCTACAATGAGCAGTTCTTC.

This clonotype has a handful of counts. This chain links TRBV11-3 with TRBJ2-5; a possible D gene is TRBD2 (6 bases). Germline assignment: CDR1 SGHNT and CDR2 YENEEA. The germline V and J ends were trimmed by 5 bases and 5 bases, with 18 bases remaining between them. The CDR3 is made up of 15 amino acids. This CDR3 reads CASSPYGRGWETQYF. DNA for the CDR3: TGTGCCAGCAGCCCATATGGTCGGGGGTGGGAGACCCAGTACTTC.

This clonotype appeared many times. This rearrangement joins TRBV28 to TRBJ2-7, with 8 bases that match TRBD2. The CDR3 contains 13 residues. After removal of 8 bases from V and 4 bases from J, the junction contained 7 bases not matched to a gene. The germline V gene encodes CDR1 MDHEN and CDR2 SYDVKM. CDR3 nucleotide sequence: TGTGCCAGCGCGGGGGGACCCTTATACGAGCAGTACTTC. This encodes CASAGGPLYEQYF.

Ten or more counts support this clonotype. The chain combines TRBV20-1 with TRBJ2-3, with TRBD2 matching 13 bases. The germline V gene encodes CDR1 DFQATT and CDR2 SNEGSKA (reference sequence). The CDR3 loop spans 15 amino acids. With V trimmed by 4 bases and J by 2 bases, 3 bases remained unmatched. CDR3 sequence: CSATTSGRATDTQYF. The CDR3, as DNA: TGCAGTGCTACCACTAGCGGGAGGGCCACAGATACGCAGTATTTT.

This clonotype was seen ten or more times. The chain carries TRBV6-6 and TRBJ2-1; TRBD2 matches 12 bases. This CDR3 spans 14 amino acids. Per the germline V gene, CDR1 is MNHNY and CDR2 is SVGAGI (reference sequence). Trimming removed 6 bases from V and 8 bases from J; junction bases left unmatched: 5. CDR3 amino acids: CASRTSGSFHEQFF. CDR3 coding DNA: TGTGCCAGCAGGACTAGCGGGAGTTTCCATGAGCAGTTCTTC.

On this clonotype itself: Given the absence of the conserved phenylalanine or tryptophan at the CDR3 end, a read error is likely. The chain uses TRBV10-3 and TRBJ2-7; 10 bases map to TRBD2. The CDR3 loop spans 15 amino acids. Germline CDR1 reads ENHRY; CDR2 reads SYGVKD. V was clipped by 3 bases and J by 4 bases; unmatched bases: 6. This chain's CDR3 is CAISDSSSGSYEQYI. For the CDR3, the DNA is TGTGCCATCAGTGACTCCTCTAGCGGGAGTTACGAGCAGTACATC.

This clonotype was counted ten times or more. CDR3 coding DNA: TGCGCCAGCAGCCAAGGGACTAGCGGGGCAAGCACAGATACGCAGTATTTT. Protein product: CASSQGTSGASTDTQYF. V gene TRBV5-1 combines with J gene TRBJ2-3, with TRBD2 identical over 13 bases. The CDR3 has 17 amino acids. V lost 4 bases to trimming and J lost 0 bases; unmatched junction nucleotides: 5. Looked up from germline, CDR1 is SGHRS and CDR2 is YFSETQ.